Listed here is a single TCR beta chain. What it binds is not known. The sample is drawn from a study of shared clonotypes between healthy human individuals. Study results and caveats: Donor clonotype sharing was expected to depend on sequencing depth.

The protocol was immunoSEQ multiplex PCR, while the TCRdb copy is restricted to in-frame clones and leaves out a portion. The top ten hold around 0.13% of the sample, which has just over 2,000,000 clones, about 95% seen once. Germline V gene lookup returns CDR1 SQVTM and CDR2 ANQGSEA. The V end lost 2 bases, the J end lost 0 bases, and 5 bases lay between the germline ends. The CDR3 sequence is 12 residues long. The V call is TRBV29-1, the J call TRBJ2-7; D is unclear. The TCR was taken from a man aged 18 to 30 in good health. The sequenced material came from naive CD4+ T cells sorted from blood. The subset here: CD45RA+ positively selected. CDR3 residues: CSVEQNSYEQYF. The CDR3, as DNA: TGCAGCGTTGAACAGAACTCCTACGAGCAGTACTTC.